This TCR beta chain was recorded in a study of blood T cell repertoires in COVID-19. Original processing notes: Reference gene primer amplification gave estimated nucleated cell counts. Assay: immunoSEQ multiplex PCR; the TCRdb copy retains only in-frame clones and omits some. The DNA gave D and trimming, while V, J and clone size come from that table. The profile shows about 370,000 clones, more than 80% of them singletons. What was sequenced was peripheral blood. The sequence derives from a woman aged 25-40 years with COVID-19, enrolled during active disease.

This CDR3 is CASSVVTGGEAFF. The CDR3 DNA follows: TGTGCCAGCAGCGTAGTGACAGGGGGTGAAGCTTTCTTT. The V gene is TRBV9, the J gene TRBJ1-1; 9 bases are a match to TRBD1. Per germline, CDR1 SGDLS and CDR2 YYNGEE. Unmatched junction bases numbered 1, after V lost 0 bases and J lost 7 bases. This CDR3 contains 13 residues.